The clone carrying this T cell receptor (beta chain) was found many times. Antigen: not known. The trim removed 4 bases at V and 5 bases at J, leaving 7 bases unmatched. Germline V gives CDR1 SEHNR, CDR2 FQNEAQ (reference sequence). This CDR3 spans 14 amino acids. The data were obtained in a study of molecular identifiers for immune sequencing clone quantification. Study-level findings and limits: Molecules of identical TCR sharing a barcode could underestimate highly expanded clone sizes. The study reportedly detected spiked Jurkat TCR RNA from one cell among over 950,000 naive cells.

Sorting defined naive CD8 T cells as CD8+CD4-CCR7+CD45RA+. For bulk TCR libraries, previously described methods and listed TCR primers were used. TCRdb re-called the PCR reads through MiXCR, storing one row per CDR3 protein. The sample has about 300,000 distinct CDR3 sequences; around a fifth are singletons. The specimen sequenced was naive CD8+ T cells from blood, with Jurkat cell RNA spiked in. The subset denotes: FACS-sorted CD8+CD4-CCR7+CD45RA+ naive T cells. V gene TRBV7-9 combines with J gene TRBJ2-5; 7 bases fit TRBD2. The source is a human donor in good health. Some libraries in this study had Jurkat cell RNA spiked in. The CDR3 DNA reads as TGTGCCAGCAGCTCAAGGACTAGAAAGGAGACCCAGTACTTC. This gives the protein CASSSRTRKETQYF.